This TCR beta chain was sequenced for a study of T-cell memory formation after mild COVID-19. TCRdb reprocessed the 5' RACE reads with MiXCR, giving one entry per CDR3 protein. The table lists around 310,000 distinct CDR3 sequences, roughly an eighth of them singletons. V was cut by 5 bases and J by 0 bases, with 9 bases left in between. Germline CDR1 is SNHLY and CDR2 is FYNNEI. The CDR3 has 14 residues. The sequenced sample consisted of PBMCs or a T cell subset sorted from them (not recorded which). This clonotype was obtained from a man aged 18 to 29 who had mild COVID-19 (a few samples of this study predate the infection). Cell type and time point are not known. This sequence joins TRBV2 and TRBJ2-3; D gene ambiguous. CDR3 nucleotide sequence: TGTGCCAGCAGTTCCCCCGCGAGCACAGATACGCAGTATTTT. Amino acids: CASSSPASTDTQYF.